Listed below are T cell receptor beta chains from one sample, sequenced in a study of tumor and adjacent non-tumor tissue in lung cancer. TCRdb analysed the multiplex PCR reads with MiXCR anew, one entry per CDR3 protein. The sample yields approximately 100,000 distinct CDR3 sequences, about 61% seen once. Sequenced material: distant non-tumor lung tissue. The receptor set was obtained from a man aged 55 to 70 with non-small cell lung cancer. Both conserved end residues are part of each CDR3. The order of the fields is CDR3 protein, CDR3 length, J gene, V gene.

cdr3_aa: CASSLGTLYF
cdr3_length: 10
j_call: TRBJ2-7
v_call: TRBV7-9

cdr3_aa: CASSYSFETTLPMNTEAFF
cdr3_length: 19
j_call: TRBJ1-1
v_call: TRBV6-2/TRBV6-3

cdr3_aa: CSVERGGSYNEQFF
cdr3_length: 14
j_call: TRBJ2-1
v_call: TRBV29-1

cdr3_aa: CASSSTGTSDSPLHF
cdr3_length: 15
j_call: TRBJ1-6
v_call: TRBV12-3/TRBV12-4

cdr3_aa: CASSSGLRLQSYNEQFF
cdr3_length: 17
j_call: TRBJ2-1
v_call: TRBV27

cdr3_aa: CVSSLAWDDGTEAFF
cdr3_length: 15
j_call: TRBJ1-1
v_call: TRBV12-3/TRBV12-4

cdr3_aa: CASSPLPTGYQETQYF
cdr3_length: 16
j_call: TRBJ2-5
v_call: TRBV12-3/TRBV12-4

cdr3_aa: CRVDSGGNEQFF
cdr3_length: 12
j_call: TRBJ2-1
v_call: TRBV29-1

cdr3_aa: CATSVNRPGLALEIQYF
cdr3_length: 17
j_call: TRBJ2-5
v_call: TRBV24-1

cdr3_aa: CASSLAGADEQFF
cdr3_length: 13
j_call: TRBJ2-1
v_call: TRBV7-9

cdr3_aa: CASSSRRVPGQAGFNYGYTF
cdr3_length: 20
j_call: TRBJ1-2
v_call: TRBV6-2/TRBV6-3

cdr3_aa: CASSQTAYGYTF
cdr3_length: 12
j_call: TRBJ1-2
v_call: TRBV11-2

cdr3_aa: CTSSRTDYEQYF
cdr3_length: 12
j_call: TRBJ2-7
v_call: TRBV6-1

cdr3_aa: CASTESTDLYGYTF
cdr3_length: 14
j_call: TRBJ1-2
v_call: TRBV6-1

cdr3_aa: CASSTTGTYTGELFF
cdr3_length: 15
j_call: TRBJ2-2
v_call: TRBV7-2

cdr3_aa: CASRLKGYTGELLF
cdr3_length: 14
j_call: TRBJ2-2
v_call: TRBV11-3

cdr3_aa: CASSGDSYEQYF
cdr3_length: 12
j_call: TRBJ2-7
v_call: TRBV2

cdr3_aa: CVSSLRETSYNEQFF
cdr3_length: 15
j_call: TRBJ2-1
v_call: TRBV11-2

cdr3_aa: CASSRCETLRVDNLGTDTQYF
cdr3_length: 21
j_call: TRBJ2-3
v_call: TRBV6-5

cdr3_aa: CASSLPRTGGPSYNEQFF
cdr3_length: 18
j_call: TRBJ2-1
v_call: TRBV11-1

cdr3_aa: CASSLRAGRAVGDTQYF
cdr3_length: 17
j_call: TRBJ2-3
v_call: TRBV11-3

cdr3_aa: CASSLVPSGNTGELFF
cdr3_length: 16
j_call: TRBJ2-2
v_call: TRBV7-9

cdr3_aa: CANGLYLVGLVNEKLFF
cdr3_length: 17
j_call: TRBJ1-4
v_call: TRBV12-5

cdr3_aa: CASSLTPRISYNDQFF
cdr3_length: 16
j_call: TRBJ2-1
v_call: TRBV11-1

cdr3_aa: CVGSSAIEQYF
cdr3_length: 11
j_call: TRBJ2-3
v_call: TRBV11-2

cdr3_aa: CATPGLVGTGANVLTF
cdr3_length: 16
j_call: TRBJ2-6
v_call: TRBV5-4

cdr3_aa: CASSLIWGNSPLHF
cdr3_length: 14
j_call: TRBJ1-6
v_call: TRBV4-1

cdr3_aa: CSVRQDRNQPHHF
cdr3_length: 13
j_call: TRBJ1-5
v_call: TRBV29-1

cdr3_aa: CSAFIQGPNSPLHF
cdr3_length: 14
j_call: TRBJ1-6
v_call: TRBV20-1

cdr3_aa: CASSTRDRRSAFF
cdr3_length: 13
j_call: TRBJ1-1
v_call: TRBV19